These T cell receptor beta chains were read from a single sample in a study of T cell responses to AZD1222 COVID-19 vaccine. Assay used: immunoSEQ multiplex PCR; TCRdb lists only in-frame clones, some missing. The sample consists of approximately 150,000 clones, about 90% of them appearing once. This specimen consisted of peripheral blood, obtained on day 0 of AZD1222 vaccination. These receptors all stem from an adult in good health. Both conserved end residues are part of each CDR3. The D gene is left open where the match is weak. Rows may omit the clone size; those that give it use once, few, many or a size class.

j_call,clone_size,v_call,d_call,cdr3_nt,cdr3_aa
TRBJ2-1,NA,TRBV12-3/TRBV12-4,NA,TGTGCCAGCAGTTTAGCTCTTGCCAATGAGCAGTTCTTC,CASSLALANEQFF
TRBJ1-6,few,TRBV4-1,NA,TGCGCCAGCGACCGTTTACCTCCGGGACCAAATTCACCCCTCCACTTT,CASDRLPPGPNSPLHF
TRBJ2-7,NA,TRBV2,TRBD2,TGTGCCAGCAGTTTCGCGGGGGGACCCTCCTACGAGCAGTACTTC,CASSFAGGPSYEQYF
TRBJ1-2,NA,TRBV3-1/TRBV3-2,TRBD1,TGTGCCAGCGCGGACAGGGCGGTCGATGGCTACACCTTC,CASADRAVDGYTF
TRBJ1-5,NA,TRBV6-1,NA,TGTGCCAGCAGTGAAGCTTTGGGCAATCAGCCCCAGCATTTT,CASSEALGNQPQHF
TRBJ1-5,few,TRBV6-5,NA,TGTGCCAGCACTCTTAACCTCGCCGGCAATCAGCCCCAGCATTTT,CASTLNLAGNQPQHF
TRBJ2-2,NA,TRBV19,TRBD1,TGTGCCATACAACAGGGGCCCGGGGAGCTGTTTTTT,CAIQQGPGELFF
TRBJ2-7,NA,TRBV29-1,NA,TGCAGCGTTCACGTGAGCTCCTACGAGCAGTACTTC,CSVHVSSYEQYF
TRBJ2-5,NA,TRBV11-2,NA,TGTGCCAGCAGCGTTGTGGGAAAGACCCAGTACTTC,CASSVVGKTQYF
TRBJ2-2,NA,TRBV13,NA,TGTGCCAGCAGCTTAGGCCGGCAGGAGAACACCGGGGAGCTGTTTTTT,CASSLGRQENTGELFF
TRBJ1-1,NA,TRBV2,TRBD1,TGTGCCAGCAGTCAGGGGGAGAACACTGAAGCTTTCTTT,CASSQGENTEAFF
TRBJ1-1,NA,TRBV2,NA,TGTGCCAGCAGTTTCCGGATGGACACTGAAGCTTTCTTT,CASSFRMDTEAFF
TRBJ1-2,NA,TRBV6-5,TRBD1,TGTGCCAGCAGGACCGACAGGGGCGGTGGCTACACCTTC,CASRTDRGGGYTF
TRBJ2-1,once,TRBV6-4,NA,TGTGCCAGCAGGGGTGGGTCCGGGAAGCAGTTCTTC,CASRGGSGKQFF
TRBJ1-2,NA,TRBV14,TRBD1,TGTGCCAGCAGCGAGGGACAGGGGATTGGCTACACCTTC,CASSEGQGIGYTF
TRBJ2-7,NA,TRBV15,NA,TGTGCCACCAGCAGAGATAACACCCCCTTTTACGAGCAGTACTTC,CATSRDNTPFYEQYF
TRBJ1-3,NA,TRBV10-3,NA,TGTGCCATCAGTGATGGAGGACTTGTTGGAAACACCATATATTTT,CAISDGGLVGNTIYF
TRBJ2-5,NA,TRBV14,NA,TGTGCCAGCAGCCAAGAATCGGGGGTGGAGACCCAGTACTTC,CASSQESGVETQYF
TRBJ1-4,NA,TRBV4-1,TRBD1,TGCGCCAGCAGCCAAGAGCCGGACAGGATTGGGCGTGAAAAACTGTTTTTT,CASSQEPDRIGREKLFF
TRBJ1-1,NA,TRBV2,NA,TGTGCCAGCGTGGGTGAGGTTACCTGGGCTGAAGCTTTCTTT,CASVGEVTWAEAFF
TRBJ1-4,NA,TRBV27,NA,TGTGCCAGCAGGGCGGCAGGGCCCGGTAATGAAAAACTGTTTTTT,CASRAAGPGNEKLFF
TRBJ2-2,medium-sized,TRBV6-4,TRBD2,TGTGCCAGCAGTGACACTAGCGGGAACACCGGGGAGCTGTTTTTT,CASSDTSGNTGELFF
TRBJ2-4,few,TRBV19,NA,TGTGCCAGTAGTCAACAGGGTGGGCACATTCAGTACTTC,CASSQQGGHIQYF
TRBJ1-2,NA,TRBV7-9,TRBD1,TGTGCCAGCAGTCAGTGGGACAGGAGTAACTATGGCTACACCTTC,CASSQWDRSNYGYTF
TRBJ2-1,NA,TRBV11-3,TRBD1,TGTGCCAGCAGCTCGGCAGGGGGCCAGGACAATGAGCAGTTCTTC,CASSSAGGQDNEQFF